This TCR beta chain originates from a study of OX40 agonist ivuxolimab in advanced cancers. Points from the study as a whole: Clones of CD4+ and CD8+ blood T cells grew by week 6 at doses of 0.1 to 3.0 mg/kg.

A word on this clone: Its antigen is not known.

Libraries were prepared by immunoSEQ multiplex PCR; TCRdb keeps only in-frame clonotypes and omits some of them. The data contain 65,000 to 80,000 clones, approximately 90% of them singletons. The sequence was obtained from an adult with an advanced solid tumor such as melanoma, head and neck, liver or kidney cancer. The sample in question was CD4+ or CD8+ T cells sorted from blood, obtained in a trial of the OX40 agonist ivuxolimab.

CDR3 coding DNA: TGTGCCAGCATGGGGGGAAGGGGGATAGCCAAAAACATTCAGTACTTC. Translated: CASMGGRGIAKNIQYF. This chain connects TRBV6-6 to TRBJ2-4, with D perhaps assigned TRBD1 or TRBD2 (6 bases each). Germline V lookup: CDR1 MNHNY, CDR2 SVGAGI (reference sequence). The CDR3 contains 16 residues. Trimming took 7 bases from V and 0 from J, leaving 16 bases between them.